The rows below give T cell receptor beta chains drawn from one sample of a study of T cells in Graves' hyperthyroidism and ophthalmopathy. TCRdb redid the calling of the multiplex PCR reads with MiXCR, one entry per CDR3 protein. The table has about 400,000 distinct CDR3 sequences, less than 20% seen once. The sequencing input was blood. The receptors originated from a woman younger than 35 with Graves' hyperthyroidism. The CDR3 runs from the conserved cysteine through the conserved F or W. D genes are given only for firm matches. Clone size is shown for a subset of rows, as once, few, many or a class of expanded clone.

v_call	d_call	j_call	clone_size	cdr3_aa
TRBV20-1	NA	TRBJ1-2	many	CSAAKAGLSYGYTF
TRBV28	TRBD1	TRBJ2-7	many	CASSRTGAGDPYEQYF
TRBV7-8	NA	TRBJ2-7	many	CASSLVGAGAYEQYF
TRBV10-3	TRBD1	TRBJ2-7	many	CAISPGTGAYEQYF
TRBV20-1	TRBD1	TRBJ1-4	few	CSARGYGQGALEKLFF
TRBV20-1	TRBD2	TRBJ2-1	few	CSARDPGLAGYNEQFF
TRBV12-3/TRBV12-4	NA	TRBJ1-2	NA	CASSFIVGGEGYTF
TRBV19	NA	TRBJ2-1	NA	CASSPRPGDEQFF
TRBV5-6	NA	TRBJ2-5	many	CASSSMLGTQETQYF
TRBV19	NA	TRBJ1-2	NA	CASSFLEEINYGYTF
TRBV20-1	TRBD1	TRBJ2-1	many	CSARDIVGTGSVDEQFF
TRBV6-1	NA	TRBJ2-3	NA	CASSERFTGRVTDTQYF
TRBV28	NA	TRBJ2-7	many	CASKPGTPAYEQYF
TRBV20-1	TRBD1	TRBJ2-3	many	CSAGGTGKSTDTQYF
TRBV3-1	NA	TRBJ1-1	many	CASSQDRQVKAFF
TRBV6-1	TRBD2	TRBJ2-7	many	CASSLTSGSSYEQYF
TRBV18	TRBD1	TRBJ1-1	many	CASSMGQAPGAFF
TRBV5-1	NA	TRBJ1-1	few	CASSLSPGAVEAFF
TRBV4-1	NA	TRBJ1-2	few	CASSQQFVPASMSYTF
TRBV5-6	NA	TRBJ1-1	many	CASSLVAGVEAFF
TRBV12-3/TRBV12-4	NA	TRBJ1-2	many	CASSGREGFRGYTF
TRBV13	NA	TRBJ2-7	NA	CASSQGSMGYEQYF
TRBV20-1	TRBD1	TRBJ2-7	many	CSAQQPGQGYYEQYF
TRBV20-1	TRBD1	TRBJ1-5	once	CSARRDRDYQPQHF
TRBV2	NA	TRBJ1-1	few	CASRKGKAFF
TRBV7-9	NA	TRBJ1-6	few	CASSLDSLTSPLHF
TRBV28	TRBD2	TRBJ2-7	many	CASSFLSPGLAAPYEQYF
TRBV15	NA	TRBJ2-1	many	CATSRLFSYNEQFF
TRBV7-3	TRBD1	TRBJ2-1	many	CASSPDRAGIIEQFF
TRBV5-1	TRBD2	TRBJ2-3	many	CASSLLAGGLRDSTDTQYF
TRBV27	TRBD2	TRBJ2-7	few	CASSTPSGSRYEQYF
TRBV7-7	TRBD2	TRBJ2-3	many	CASSLGAGGGDTQYF
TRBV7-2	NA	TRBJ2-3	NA	CASSLVGSDTQYF
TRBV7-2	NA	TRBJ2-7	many	CASSLALQINLAFHEQYF
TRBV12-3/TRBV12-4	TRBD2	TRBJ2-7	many	CASSPSGGAYEQYF
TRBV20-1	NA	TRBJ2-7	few	CSALQGVGYEQYF
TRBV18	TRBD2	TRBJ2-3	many	CASSRGSGASDTQYF